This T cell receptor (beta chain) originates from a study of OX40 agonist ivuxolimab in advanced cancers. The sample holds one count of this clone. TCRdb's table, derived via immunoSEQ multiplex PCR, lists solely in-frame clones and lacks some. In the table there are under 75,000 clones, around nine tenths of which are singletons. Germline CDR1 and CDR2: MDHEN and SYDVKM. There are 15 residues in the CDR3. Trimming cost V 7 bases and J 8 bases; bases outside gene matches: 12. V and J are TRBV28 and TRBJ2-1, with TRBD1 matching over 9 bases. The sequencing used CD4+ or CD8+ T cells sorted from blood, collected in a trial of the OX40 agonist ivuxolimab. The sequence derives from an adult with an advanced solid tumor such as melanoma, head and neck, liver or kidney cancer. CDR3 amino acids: CASKHSGTGLHEQFF. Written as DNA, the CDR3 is TGTGCCAGCAAACATTCCGGGACAGGGCTCCATGAGCAGTTCTTC.